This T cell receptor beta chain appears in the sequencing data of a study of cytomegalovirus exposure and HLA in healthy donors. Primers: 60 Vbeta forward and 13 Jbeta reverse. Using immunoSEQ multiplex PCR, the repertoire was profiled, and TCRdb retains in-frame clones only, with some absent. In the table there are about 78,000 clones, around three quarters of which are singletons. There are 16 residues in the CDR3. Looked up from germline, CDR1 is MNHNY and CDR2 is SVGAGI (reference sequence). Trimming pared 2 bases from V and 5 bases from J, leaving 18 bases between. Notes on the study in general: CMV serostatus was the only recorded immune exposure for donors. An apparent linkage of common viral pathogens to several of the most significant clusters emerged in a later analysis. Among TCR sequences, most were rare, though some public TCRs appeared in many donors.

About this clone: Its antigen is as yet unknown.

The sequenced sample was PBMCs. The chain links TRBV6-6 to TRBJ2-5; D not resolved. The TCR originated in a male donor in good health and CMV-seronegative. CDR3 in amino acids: CASSYLGSSSPETQYF. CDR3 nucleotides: TGTGCCAGCAGTTACCTTGGGTCTAGTTCGCCTGAGACCCAGTACTTC.